This paragraph reports one T cell receptor beta chain. The sample is drawn from a study of cytomegalovirus exposure and HLA in healthy donors. It was with 60 Vbeta and 13 Jbeta primers that the PCR ran. Some clones are missing from TCRdb's copy, which holds only in-frame ones; the method was immunoSEQ multiplex PCR. The sample totals just under 80,000 clones. Germline V gene sequence: CDR1 WNHNN, CDR2 SYGVQD (reference sequence). V shed 0 bases, J shed 5 bases, and the junction held 8 bases outside the gene matches. CDR3 size: 17 residues. Specimen: PBMCs. The chain uses TRBV10-1 and TRBJ2-3; the match to TRBD2 covers 10 bases. The clonotype comes from a man between 18 and 29 years old in good health and CMV-seropositive. CDR3 protein: CASSESVVAGGRDTQYF. CDR3 nucleotides: TGCGCCAGCAGTGAGTCCGTGGTAGCGGGGGGACGAGATACGCAGTATTTT.